The 15 T cell receptor beta chains presented below share a single source sample, sequenced in a study of blood T cell repertoires in COVID-19. The table came from immunoSEQ multiplex PCR; TCRdb's copy has only in-frame clones and leaves some out. The table shows fewer than 250,000 clones, with about nine tenths occurring only once. The sequenced sample consisted of PBMCs or T cells enriched from blood (not recorded which). The receptors stem from a man in his thirties or forties in a cohort exposed to, infected with or recovered from COVID-19 (not recorded which).

J is TRBJ2-3 and V is TRBV27; 13 bases line up with TRBD2. The ends lost 3 bases at V and 6 bases at J; junction bases unmatched: 9. Per the germline V gene, CDR1 is MNHEY and CDR2 is SMNVEV (reference sequence). The CDR3 has 17 amino acids. In nucleotides, the CDR3 is TGTGCCAGCAGTTTCCGACTAGCGGGAGGAATATGGGATACGCAGTATTTT. This encodes CASSFRLAGGIWDTQYF.

The chain joins TRBV3-1 (or the pseudogene TRBV3-2) to TRBJ2-5; no clear D gene. Germline CDR1 is LGHDT and CDR2 is YNNKEL (reference sequence). The CDR3 has 13 residues. Trimming left V 2 bases short and J 6 bases short, with 10 bases between. The CDR3 nucleotides read TGTGCCAGCAGCCAATCTAAGAAGCAGACCCAGTACTTC. Translated: CASSQSKKQTQYF.

The genes are TRBV5-1 and TRBJ2-6; D is uncertain. Trimming pared 3 bases from V and 0 bases from J, leaving 16 bases between. This CDR3 contains 18 residues. CDR1 is SGHRS and CDR2 is YFSETQ in the germline V gene. CDR3 residues: CASSSGSYPHSGANVLTF. CDR3 DNA sequence: TGCGCCAGCAGCTCCGGGTCTTACCCCCACTCTGGGGCCAACGTCCTGACTTTC.

Turning to this clone: The CDR3 does not end in the conserved phenylalanine or tryptophan, so this is likely a read error. It is unclear where the CDR3 begins or ends on the DNA, so no DNA is shown, and the CDR3 is as TCRdb lists it. This chain's CDR3 is CASSPRVRR. The V gene is TRBV28, the J gene TRBJ1-4. The CDR3 is 9 residues long, counting both termini. Germline CDR1 MDHEN, CDR2 SYDVKM.

This clone was seen more than once but under ten times. V is TRBV4-2 and J is TRBJ2-2, with 9 bases matching TRBD2. After removal of 0 bases from V and 5 bases from J, the junction contained 4 bases not matched to a gene. CDR1 and CDR2 from the germline V gene are LGHNA and YNFKEQ. The CDR3 has 16 amino acids. CDR3 residues: CASSQDPAGGTGELFF. The CDR3 nucleotides read TGTGCCAGCAGCCAAGATCCAGCGGGAGGTACCGGGGAGCTGTTTTTT.

This rearrangement joins TRBV5-1 to TRBJ2-1; 9 nucleotides agree with TRBD2. The CDR3 covers 15 residues. From germline, CDR1 is SGHRS and CDR2 YFSETQ. Trimming at V came to 4 bases and at J to 7 bases, leaving 9 bases not matched to a gene. The CDR3 spells CASSLSGRVWNEQFF. The CDR3, as DNA: TGCGCCAGCAGCCTTAGCGGGAGAGTGTGGAATGAGCAGTTCTTC.

This clone was recorded once. The V gene is TRBV5-8, the J gene TRBJ1-2; 9 nucleotides line up with TRBD1. The CDR3 is 13 residues long. The V segment lost 3 bases and the J segment 8 bases; nucleotides outside the gene matches: 5. Per germline, CDR1 SGHTS and CDR2 YDEGEE. CDR3 in amino acids: CASSSTGGRGYTF. CDR3 nucleotide sequence: TGTGCCAGCAGCTCCACAGGGGGCAGGGGCTACACCTTC.

The chain joins TRBV28 to TRBJ1-1; D gene unclear. CDR3 length: 18 residues. Germline lookup yields CDR1 MDHEN and CDR2 SYDVKM. Trimming removed 6 bases from V and 1 base from J, with 24 bases in between. In DNA form, the CDR3 reads TGTGCCAGCAGGTCCCCTTTGAGGTCCCGCCATGGGAACACTGAAGCTTTCTTT. Its translation is CASRSPLRSRHGNTEAFF.

This chain uses TRBV28 with TRBJ2-1, with a weak D call TRBD1 (6 bases). The V end was cut by 5 bases, the J end by 3 bases, with 8 bases between. Germline CDR1 is MDHEN and CDR2 is SYDVKM. The CDR3 is 13 amino acids. Here the CDR3 DNA reads TGTGCCAGCAGTAACAGGGTCTACAATGAGCAGTTCTTC. Its protein product is CASSNRVYNEQFF.

This chain joins TRBV14 and TRBJ2-7, with 10 bases fitting TRBD2. The CDR3 extends over 17 amino acids. The J segment lost 3 bases and the V segment lost 0 bases, leaving 8 bases of the junction unmatched. CDR1 and CDR2 (germline): SGHDN, FVKESK. The CDR3, as DNA: TGTGCCAGCAGCCAAGACTCGAGCGGGAGGGCCGACTACGAGCAGTACTTC. Its protein is CASSQDSSGRADYEQYF.

The gene calls are TRBV9 and TRBJ2-1; TRBD1 agrees at 9 bases. The length of the CDR3 is 15 residues. Per the germline V gene, CDR1 is SGDLS and CDR2 is YYNGEE. Trimming removed 3 bases from V and 6 bases from J; junction bases left unmatched: 7. In nucleotides, the CDR3 is TGTGCCAGCAGCGCCGGGACAGGGACAAGCAATGAGCAGTTCTTC. It codes for CASSAGTGTSNEQFF.

V usage is TRBV28 and J usage is TRBJ1-2, with 8 bases aligning to TRBD1. The trim removed 5 bases at V and 8 bases at J, leaving 13 bases unmatched. The germline V gene has CDR1 MDHEN and CDR2 SYDVKM. The CDR3 spans 15 residues. CDR3 residues: CASSPTSGGRGGYTF. The CDR3 DNA reads TGTGCCAGCAGTCCCACGTCAGGGGGCAGAGGAGGCTACACCTTC.

The V and J genes are TRBV9 and TRBJ2-7; 8 bases are shared with TRBD2. Unmatched junction bases numbered 11, after V lost 3 bases and J lost 0 bases. There are 17 residues in the CDR3. Germline V gene data show CDR1 as SGDLS and CDR2 as YYNGEE. CDR3 sequence: CASSAEMTSDASYEQYF. The DNA for the CDR3 is TGTGCCAGCAGCGCCGAAATGACTAGCGACGCCTCCTACGAGCAGTACTTC.

The gene calls are TRBV18 and TRBJ1-1; D is unresolved. Germline CDR1 and CDR2: KGHSH and LQKENI. Trimming removed 1 base from V and 5 bases from J, with 11 bases in between. The CDR3 spans 14 residues. CDR3 nucleotide sequence: TGTGCCAGCTCACCACAGGCTATCGGGACTGAAGCTTTCTTT. Translating it yields CASSPQAIGTEAFF.

The chain employs TRBV6-2 or TRBV6-3 and TRBJ2-5; weak D call: TRBD2 (6 bases). CDR1 is MNHEY and CDR2 is SVGEGT in the germline V gene. This CDR3 spans 13 amino acids. V lost 6 bases and J lost 3, with 11 bases in between. CDR3 loop: CASSLWEEETQYF. The CDR3 nucleotides are TGTGCCAGCAGCCTGTGGGAGGAAGAGACCCAGTACTTC.